The 10 T cell receptor beta chains below were found in one sample sequenced in a study of blood T cell repertoires in COVID-19. Sequencing was performed with immunoSEQ multiplex PCR; in TCRdb, only in-frame clones are kept and a portion is missing. The data show 300,000 to 400,000 clones, 86% seen once. The sequenced sample was peripheral blood. All receptors derive from a woman between 55 and 75 years old with COVID-19, enrolled during active disease.

This rearrangement joins TRBV9 to TRBJ1-3, with D possibly being TRBD1 (6 bases). With 0 bases removed from V and 1 base from J, the gap between germline ends came to 20 bases. The CDR3 extends over 19 amino acids. Germline lookup yields CDR1 SGDLS and CDR2 YYNGEE. CDR3 sequence (DNA): TGTGCCAGCAGCGTAGAGGGCTCAGGGGCCCGGATTTCTGGAAACACCATATATTTT. Amino acid sequence: CASSVEGSGARISGNTIYF.

This clone was counted a few times. V is TRBV19 and J is TRBJ2-7, with TRBD1 matching 10 bases. The CDR3 covers 15 residues. J was trimmed by 2 bases and V by 8 bases; bases with no gene match: 9. CDR1 is LNHDA and CDR2 is SQIVND in the germline V gene (reference sequence). CDR3 protein: CASQSPGQGTYEQYF. The CDR3 nucleotides are TGTGCCAGTCAAAGCCCGGGACAGGGGACCTACGAGCAGTACTTC.

The CDR3 DNA follows: TGTGCCAGCAGCGCCGATGGACAGGGAGTAAGGGCCCAGTACTTC. Its protein is CASSADGQGVRAQYF. This chain connects TRBV11-1 to TRBJ2-5; 8 bases are a match to TRBD1. The CDR3 length is 15 residues. V shed 5 bases, J shed 9 bases, and the junction held 14 bases outside the gene matches. Germline loops: CDR1 SGHAT, CDR2 FQDESV (reference sequence).

This clone was observed a handful of times. The chain's CDR3 is CASSFDQSGTALGAYEQYF. CDR3 sequence (DNA): TGTGCCAGCAGCTTCGATCAATCCGGGACAGCTCTCGGTGCCTACGAGCAGTACTTC. The V gene is TRBV11-3, the J gene TRBJ2-7; 7 bases line up with TRBD1. Germline lookup yields CDR1 SGHNT and CDR2 YENEEA. J was trimmed by 2 bases and V by 3 bases; bases with no gene match: 19. This CDR3 is built from 19 residues.

The chain couples TRBV7-2 to TRBJ2-7, with D perhaps matching TRBD2 (5 bases). The CDR3 covers 14 residues. Germline V gene lookup returns CDR1 SGHTA and CDR2 FQGNSA. The V gene lost 5 bases and the J gene lost 4 bases, with 15 bases spanning the gap. The CDR3 sequence is CASSQRTGAYEQYF. The CDR3 nucleotides read TGTGCCAGCAGCCAGCGGACGGGTGCGTACGAGCAGTACTTC.

The chain is built from TRBV19 and TRBJ2-7, with 8 bases fitting TRBD2. V trimming: 1 base; J trimming: 6 bases; junction bases outside the gene matches: 2. The germline V gene has CDR1 LNHDA and CDR2 SQIVND (reference sequence). The CDR3 spans 13 residues. Written as DNA, the CDR3 is TGTGCCAGTAGTATAGGAGCGGGGGTCGAGCAGTACTTC. Protein sequence: CASSIGAGVEQYF. Supplemented by reference TRBV19 and TRBJ2-7, the full variable domain reads DGGITQSPKYLFRKEGQNVTLSCEQNLNHDAMYWYRQDPGQGLRLIYYSQIVNDFQKGDIAEGYSVSREKKESFPLTVTSAQKNPTAFYLCASSIGAGVEQYFGPGTRLTVT.

In this sample, this clone turned up once. The rearrangement uses TRBV19 and TRBJ2-6; TRBD1 is a possible D gene (6 bases). The germline V gene encodes CDR1 LNHDA and CDR2 SQIVND (reference sequence). The CDR3 is 17 amino acids. V dropped 5 bases and J dropped 0 bases, with 14 bases sitting between them. As DNA, the CDR3 is TGTGCCAGTAGTCCTCGACAGGACAGCTCTGGGGCCAACGTCCTGACTTTC. Translation: CASSPRQDSSGANVLTF. The variable domain in full, with the rest retrieved from reference TRBV19 and TRBJ2-6, is DGGITQSPKYLFRKEGQNVTLSCEQNLNHDAMYWYRQDPGQGLRLIYYSQIVNDFQKGDIAEGYSVSREKKESFPLTVTSAQKNPTAFYLCASSPRQDSSGANVLTFGAGSRLTVL.

This rearrangement joins TRBV6-5 to TRBJ2-7; the D is unclear. V was pared by 2 bases and J by 2 bases, with 10 bases between. Germline CDR1 reads MNHEY; CDR2 reads SVGAGI. The CDR3 loop spans 14 amino acids. CDR3 sequence: CASSYHDGAYEQYF. CDR3 nucleotides: TGTGCCAGCAGTTACCATGACGGAGCCTACGAGCAGTACTTC.

CDR3 nucleotide sequence: TGTGCCAGCCCCCCCGGGGCTGGAAACACCATATATTTT. It translates to CASPPGAGNTIYF. This sequence joins TRBV12-3 or TRBV12-4 and TRBJ1-3, with D unclear. CDR3 length: 13 residues. Trimming stripped 8 bases from V and 2 bases from J, with 10 bases between.

The chain couples TRBV5-5 to TRBJ2-1; D may be TRBD1 (5 bases). The CDR3 totals 16 residues. Germline V gene data show CDR1 as SGHKS and CDR2 as YYEKEE (reference sequence). The germline V and J ends were trimmed by 0 bases and 0 bases, with 10 bases remaining between them. CDR3 in DNA: TGTGCCAGCAGCTTGGCCTTACAGGACTCCTACAATGAGCAGTTCTTC. Translated, it gives CASSLALQDSYNEQFF. The full variable domain, completed using reference TRBV5-5 and TRBJ2-1, is DAGVTQSPTHLIKTRGQQVTLRCSPISGHKSVSWYQQVLGQGPQFIFQYYEKEERGRGNFPDRFSARQFPNYSSELNVNALLLGDSALYLCASSLALQDSYNEQFFGPGTRLTVL.